The next 5 T cell receptor beta chains were all read from a single sample in a study of blood T cell repertoires in COVID-19. Measured with immunoSEQ multiplex PCR; TCRdb has only the in-frame clones, and not every one. The sample carries 350,000 to 450,000 clones, more than 75% recorded once. What was sequenced was peripheral blood. Receptor source: a woman aged 60 to 75 with COVID-19, enrolled during active disease.

The genes are TRBV7-8 and TRBJ1-5; TRBD1 matches at 7 bases. The germline CDR1 and CDR2 sequences are SGHVS and FQNEAQ. The CDR3 spans 15 residues. With V trimmed by 7 bases and J by 1 base, 7 bases remained unmatched. CDR3 sequence (DNA): TGTGCCAGCACCCTAGACAGGGCCAGCAATCAGCCCCAGCATTTT. Translated, it gives CASTLDRASNQPQHF.

The chain recombines TRBV28 with TRBJ2-1; D is perhaps TRBD2 (5 bases). The germline V and J ends were trimmed by 7 bases and 8 bases, with 24 bases remaining between them. The germline V gene has CDR1 MDHEN and CDR2 SYDVKM. The CDR3 runs to 16 residues. CDR3 sequence reads: CASTSRDSIIGDEQFF. In nucleotides, the CDR3 is TGTGCCAGCACCTCACGGGATTCTATCATTGGGGATGAGCAGTTCTTC.

This clone was found once. V and J are TRBV11-2 and TRBJ1-1; 8 bases are shared with TRBD1. V was pared by 3 bases and J by 1 base, with 4 bases of the junction left unmatched. CDR1 is SGHAT and CDR2 is FQNNGV in the germline V gene. This CDR3 region has 15 residues. The CDR3 region is CASSFLTGANTEAFF. DNA of the CDR3: TGTGCCAGCAGCTTCCTGACAGGGGCGAACACTGAAGCTTTCTTT.

The rearrangement links TRBV6-5 to TRBJ1-2, with unresolved D. Germline-derived CDR1 and CDR2 are MNHEY and SVGAGI. Trimming shortened V by 6 bases and J by 4 bases, and 9 bases separated the two germline ends. This CDR3 contains 12 residues. The CDR3: CASSLGSYGYTF. In DNA, the CDR3 is TGTGCCAGCAGCCTTGGCTCCTATGGCTACACCTTC.

The chain joins TRBV19 to TRBJ2-3; 9 bases are a match to TRBD1. The CDR3 is 14 amino acids. The germline V gene has CDR1 LNHDA and CDR2 SQIVND (reference sequence). Germline trimming cut 3 bases from V and 6 bases from J; bases unmatched to any gene: 4. The CDR3 DNA follows: TGTGCCAGTAGTATTTACAGGGGGCTGGATACGCAGTATTTT. Protein: CASSIYRGLDTQYF.